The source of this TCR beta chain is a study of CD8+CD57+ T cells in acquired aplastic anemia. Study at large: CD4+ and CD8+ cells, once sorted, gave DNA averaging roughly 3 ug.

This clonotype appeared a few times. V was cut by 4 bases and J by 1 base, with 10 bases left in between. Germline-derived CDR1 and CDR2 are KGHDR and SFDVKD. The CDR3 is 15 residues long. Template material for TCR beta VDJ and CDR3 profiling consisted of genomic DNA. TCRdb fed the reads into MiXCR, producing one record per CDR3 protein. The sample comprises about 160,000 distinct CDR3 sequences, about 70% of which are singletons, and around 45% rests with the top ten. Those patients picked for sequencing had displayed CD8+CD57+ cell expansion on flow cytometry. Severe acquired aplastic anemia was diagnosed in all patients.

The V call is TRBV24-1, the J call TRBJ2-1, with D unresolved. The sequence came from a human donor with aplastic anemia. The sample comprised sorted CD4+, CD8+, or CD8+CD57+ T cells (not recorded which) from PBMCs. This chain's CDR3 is CATSDPVSSYNEQFF. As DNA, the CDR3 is TGTGCCACCAGTGACCCCGTGAGTTCCTACAATGAGCAGTTCTTC.